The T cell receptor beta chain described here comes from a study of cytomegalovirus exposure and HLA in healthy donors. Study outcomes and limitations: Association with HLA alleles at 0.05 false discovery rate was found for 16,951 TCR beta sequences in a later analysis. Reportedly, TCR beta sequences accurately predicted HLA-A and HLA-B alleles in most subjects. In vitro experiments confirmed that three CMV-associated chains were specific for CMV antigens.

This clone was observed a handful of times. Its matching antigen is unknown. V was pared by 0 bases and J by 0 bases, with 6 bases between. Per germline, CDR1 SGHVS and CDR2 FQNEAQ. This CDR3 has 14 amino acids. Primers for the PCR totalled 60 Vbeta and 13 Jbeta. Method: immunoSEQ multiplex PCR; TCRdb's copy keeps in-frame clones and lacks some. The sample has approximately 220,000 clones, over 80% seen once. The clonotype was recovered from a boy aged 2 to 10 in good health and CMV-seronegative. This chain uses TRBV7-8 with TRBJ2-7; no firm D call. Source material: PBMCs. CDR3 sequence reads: CASSLAQISYEQYF. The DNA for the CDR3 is TGTGCCAGCAGCTTAGCGCAGATCTCCTACGAGCAGTACTTC.